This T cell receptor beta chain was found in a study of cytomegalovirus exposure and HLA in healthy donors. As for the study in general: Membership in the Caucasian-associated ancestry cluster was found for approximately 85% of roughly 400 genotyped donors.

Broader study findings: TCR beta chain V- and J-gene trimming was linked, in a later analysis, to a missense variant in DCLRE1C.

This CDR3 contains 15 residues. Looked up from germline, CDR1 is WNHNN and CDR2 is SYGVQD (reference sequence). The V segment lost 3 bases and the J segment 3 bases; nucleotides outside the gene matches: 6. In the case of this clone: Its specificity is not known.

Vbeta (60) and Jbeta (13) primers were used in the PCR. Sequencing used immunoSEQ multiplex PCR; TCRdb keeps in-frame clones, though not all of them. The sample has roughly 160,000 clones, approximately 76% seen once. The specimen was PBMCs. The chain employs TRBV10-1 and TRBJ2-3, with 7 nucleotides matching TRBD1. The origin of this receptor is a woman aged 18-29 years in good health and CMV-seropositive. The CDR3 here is CASSEQTGPTDTQYF. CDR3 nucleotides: TGCGCCAGCAGTGAACAGACAGGGCCGACAGATACGCAGTATTTT.